Sequencing of this T cell receptor beta chain was carried out in a study of cytomegalovirus exposure and HLA in healthy donors. For the study at large: Sequencing of 150 million to 200 million T cells in an earlier analysis found around 100 million unique TCR beta sequences. Overall study findings and caveats: Later analysis demonstrated an association between a missense DCLRE1C variant and TCR beta V- and J-gene trimming.

Germline V gene lookup returns CDR1 MDHEN and CDR2 SYDVKM. The CDR3 has 13 amino acids. V dropped 3 bases and J dropped 5 bases, with 8 bases sitting between them. With regard to this clone: The antigen remains unidentified.

The PCR ran on 60 Vbeta and 13 Jbeta primers. Assay: immunoSEQ multiplex PCR; the TCRdb copy retains only in-frame clones and omits some. This table holds over 110,000 clones, roughly 80% found once. The TCR was taken from a woman aged 50 to 60 in good health and CMV-seropositive. The chain joins TRBV28 to TRBJ2-1, with a possible D match to TRBD1 (6 bases). The sequenced sample consisted of PBMCs. In nucleotides, the CDR3 is TGTGCCAGCAGTTTGGACAGCCACAATGAGCAGTTCTTC. As protein: CASSLDSHNEQFF.